This TCR beta chain was sequenced in a study of T-cell reconstitution after alpha-beta-depleted transplantation in children. This clonotype appeared many times. Preparing the TCRbeta library involved the use of unique molecular identifiers. TCRdb fed the PCR reads into MiXCR, producing one record per CDR3 protein. The data hold some 6,900 distinct CDR3 sequences, with 5% to 5.5% observed a single time. The CDR3 runs 11 residues. Germline V gene lookup returns CDR1 DFQATT and CDR2 SNEGSKA (reference sequence). Trimming removed 6 bases from V and 6 bases from J, with 11 bases in between. The input for sequencing was PBMCs, mostly from graft donor cells, taken 180 days after TCRalphabeta/CD19-depleted stem cell transplant. The sequence was collected from a child less than two years old who had a stem cell transplant for acute myeloid leukemia, so the T cells may come from the graft donor. This chain links TRBV20-1 with TRBJ1-2; D is undetermined. The chain's CDR3 is CSAGGHHGYTF. The CDR3 region has the DNA TGCAGTGCGGGCGGCCACCATGGCTACACCTTC.